The sequence of this T cell receptor beta chain was determined in a study of cytomegalovirus exposure and HLA in healthy donors. This clone came up once. The PCR made use of 60 Vbeta and 13 Jbeta primers. Profiled with immunoSEQ multiplex PCR; TCRdb holds only in-frame clones, not every one. The repertoire has 120,000 to 150,000 clones, approximately 81% of them found once; the top ten carry less than 2.5%. Germline V CDR1 and CDR2: LNHDA, SQIVND (reference sequence). Trimming removed 7 bases from V and 4 bases from J, with 11 bases in between. The CDR3 runs to 13 residues. Sample: PBMCs. This clonotype was sampled from a boy between 2 and 10 years old in good health and CMV-seronegative. The rearrangement links TRBV19 to TRBJ1-5; D is uncertain. CDR3 nucleotides: TGTGCCAGTACTTATCAGTGGAATCAGCCCCAGCATTTT. This sequence encodes CASTYQWNQPQHF.